This T cell receptor (beta chain) appears in the sequencing data of a study of blood T cell repertoires in COVID-19. Study at large: Acute and convalescent COVID-19 samples came from the United States, Italy and Spain.

In the authors' workflow: For nucleated cells, counts were estimated from reference gene primer amplification. Generated by immunoSEQ multiplex PCR, the TCRdb table keeps only in-frame clones and is missing some. The V and J calls and clone size were taken over from that table, and D and trimming were inferred from the DNA. This sample has 100,000 to 150,000 clones, with 81% found just once. Seattle patient enrollment occurred during active infection, with longitudinal follow-up thereafter. In its sample, this clone was seen a few times. This TCR came from a young man with COVID-19, enrolled during active disease. The sample comprised peripheral blood.

CDR3 sequence reads: CASSSRARDREISPTCFNQPQHF. The CDR3 DNA is TGTGCCAGCAGCTCACGCGCTCGGGACAGGGAGATCTCTCCAACCTGTTTTAATCAGCCCCAGCATTTT. The chain has TRBV21-1 and TRBJ1-5; the table's D call TRBD1 went unverified against the DNA. TRBV21-1 is a recognized pseudogene. The CDR3 is 23 residues long.